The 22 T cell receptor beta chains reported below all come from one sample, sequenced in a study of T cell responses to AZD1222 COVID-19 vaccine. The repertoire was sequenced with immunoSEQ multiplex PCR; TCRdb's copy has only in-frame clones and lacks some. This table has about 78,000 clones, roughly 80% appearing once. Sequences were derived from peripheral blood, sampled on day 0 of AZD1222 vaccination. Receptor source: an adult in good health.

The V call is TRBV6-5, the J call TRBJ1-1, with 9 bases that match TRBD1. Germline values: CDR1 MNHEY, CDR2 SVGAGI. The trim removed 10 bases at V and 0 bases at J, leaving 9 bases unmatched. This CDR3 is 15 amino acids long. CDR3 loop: CATKTRDRVNTEAFF. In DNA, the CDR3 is TGTGCCACGAAGACCCGGGACAGGGTGAACACTGAAGCTTTCTTT.

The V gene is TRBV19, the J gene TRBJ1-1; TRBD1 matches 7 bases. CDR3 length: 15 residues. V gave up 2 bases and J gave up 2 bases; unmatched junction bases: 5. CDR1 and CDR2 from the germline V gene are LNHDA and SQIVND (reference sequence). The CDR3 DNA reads TGTGCCAGTAGTATATTGGGGACAGTTAACACTGAAGCTTTCTTT. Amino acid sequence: CASSILGTVNTEAFF.

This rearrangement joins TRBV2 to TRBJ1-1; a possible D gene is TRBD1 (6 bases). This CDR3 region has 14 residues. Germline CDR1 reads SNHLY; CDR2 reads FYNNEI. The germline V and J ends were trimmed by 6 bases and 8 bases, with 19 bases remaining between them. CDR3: CASRGIVKGTEAFF. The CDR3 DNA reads TGTGCCAGCAGGGGGATAGTTAAGGGGACAGAAGCTTTCTTT.

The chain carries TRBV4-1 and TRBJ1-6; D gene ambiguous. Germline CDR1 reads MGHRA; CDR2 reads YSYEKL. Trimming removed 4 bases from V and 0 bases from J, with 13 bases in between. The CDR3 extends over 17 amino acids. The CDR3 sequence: CASSRVEVSSYNSPLHF. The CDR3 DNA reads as TGCGCCAGCAGCCGCGTGGAGGTGAGCTCCTATAATTCACCCCTCCACTTT.

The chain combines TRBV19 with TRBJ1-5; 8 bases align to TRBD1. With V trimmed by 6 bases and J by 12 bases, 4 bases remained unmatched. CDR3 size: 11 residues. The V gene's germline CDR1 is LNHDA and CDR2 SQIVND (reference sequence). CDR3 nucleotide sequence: TGTGCCAGTAGGACCGGGACAGGCCAGCATTTT. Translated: CASRTGTGQHF. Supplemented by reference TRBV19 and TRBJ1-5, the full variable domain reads DGGITQSPKYLFRKEGQNVTLSCEQNLNHDAMYWYRQDPGQGLRLIYYSQIVNDFQKGDIAEGYSVSREKKESFPLTVTSAQKNPTAFYLCASRTGTGQHFGDGTRLSIL.

The DNA of the CDR3 is TGTGCCAGCAGCCCTCGACAGGGTTTAGGGAACACTGAAGCTTTCTTT. It yields the protein CASSPRQGLGNTEAFF. J is TRBJ1-1 and V is TRBV14; 7 bases match TRBD1. V gave up 4 bases and J gave up 1 base; unmatched junction bases: 9. Germline loops: CDR1 SGHDN, CDR2 FVKESK. The CDR3 is made up of 16 amino acids.

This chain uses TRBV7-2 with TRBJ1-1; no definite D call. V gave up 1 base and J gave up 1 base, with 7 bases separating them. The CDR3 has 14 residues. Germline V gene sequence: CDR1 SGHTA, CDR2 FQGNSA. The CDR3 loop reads CASSLGGGNTEAFF. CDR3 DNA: TGTGCCAGCAGCTTAGGGGGAGGGAACACTGAAGCTTTCTTT.

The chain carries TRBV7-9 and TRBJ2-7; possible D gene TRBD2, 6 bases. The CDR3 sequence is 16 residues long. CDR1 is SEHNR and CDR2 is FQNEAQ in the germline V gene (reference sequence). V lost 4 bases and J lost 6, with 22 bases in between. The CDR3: CASSSGGSRPYIEQYF. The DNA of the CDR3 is TGTGCCAGCAGCTCCGGGGGTTCGCGACCTTACATCGAGCAGTACTTC.

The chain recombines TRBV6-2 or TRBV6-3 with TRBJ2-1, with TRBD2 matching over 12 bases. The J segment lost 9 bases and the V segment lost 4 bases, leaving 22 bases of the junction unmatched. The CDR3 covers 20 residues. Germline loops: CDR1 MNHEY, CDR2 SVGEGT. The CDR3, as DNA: TGTGCCAGCAGTTCGGAATGGGCAGGGGGGCTAGCGGGAGGGATGAGTGAGCAGTTCTTC. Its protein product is CASSSEWAGGLAGGMSEQFF.

The CDR3 region is CASGNRGGSSNQPQHF. DNA of the CDR3: TGTGCCAGCGGAAACAGGGGAGGTAGTAGCAATCAGCCCCAGCATTTT. The chain carries TRBV2 and TRBJ1-5; 7 bases align to TRBD1. This CDR3 spans 16 amino acids. The V and J ends lost 8 bases and 0 bases, in that order; junction bases with no gene match: 10. CDR1 and CDR2 from the germline V gene are SNHLY and FYNNEI.

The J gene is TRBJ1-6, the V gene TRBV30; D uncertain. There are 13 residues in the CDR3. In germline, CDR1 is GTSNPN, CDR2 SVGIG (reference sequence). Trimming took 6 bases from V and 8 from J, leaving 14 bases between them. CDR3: CACRASGDSPLHF. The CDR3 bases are TGTGCCTGCCGGGCCTCGGGTGATTCACCCCTCCACTTT.

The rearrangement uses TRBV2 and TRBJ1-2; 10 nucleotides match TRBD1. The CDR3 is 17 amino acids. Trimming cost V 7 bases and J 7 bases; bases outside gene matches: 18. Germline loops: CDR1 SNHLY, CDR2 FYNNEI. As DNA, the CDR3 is TGTGCCAGCACCTCAGAAGGGGGGACAGGGGCACGCGGTGGCTACACCTTC. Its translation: CASTSEGGTGARGGYTF.

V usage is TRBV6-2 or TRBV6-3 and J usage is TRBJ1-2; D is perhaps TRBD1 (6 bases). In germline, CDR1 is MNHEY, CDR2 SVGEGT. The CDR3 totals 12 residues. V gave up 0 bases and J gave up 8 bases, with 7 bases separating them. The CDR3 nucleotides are TGTGCCAGCAGTTACTCCAGGGGCGGCTACACCTTC. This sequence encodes CASSYSRGGYTF.

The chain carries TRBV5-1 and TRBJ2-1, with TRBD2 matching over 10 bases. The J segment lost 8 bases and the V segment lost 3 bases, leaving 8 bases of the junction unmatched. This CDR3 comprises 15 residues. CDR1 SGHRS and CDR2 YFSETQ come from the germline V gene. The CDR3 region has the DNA TGCGCCAGCAGCTCCGCTAGCGGGAGAACCCATGAGCAGTTCTTC. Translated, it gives CASSSASGRTHEQFF. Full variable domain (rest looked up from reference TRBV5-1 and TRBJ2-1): KAGVTQTPRYLIKTRGQQVTLSCSPISGHRSVSWYQQTPGQGLQFLFEYFSETQRNKGNFPGRFSGRQFSNSRSEMNVSTLELGDSALYLCASSSASGRTHEQFFGPGTRLTVL.

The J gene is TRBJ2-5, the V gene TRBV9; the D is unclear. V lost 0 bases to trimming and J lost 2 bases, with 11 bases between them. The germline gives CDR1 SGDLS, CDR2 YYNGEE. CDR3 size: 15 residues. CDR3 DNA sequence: TGTGCCAGCAGCGTAGGGGCAGCTACTCAAGAGACCCAGTACTTC. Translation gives CASSVGAATQETQYF.

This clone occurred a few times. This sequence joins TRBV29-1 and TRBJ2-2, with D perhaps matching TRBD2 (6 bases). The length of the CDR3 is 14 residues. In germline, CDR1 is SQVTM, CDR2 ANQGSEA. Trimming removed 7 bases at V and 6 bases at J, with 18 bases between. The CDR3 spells CSGTNREYAGELFF. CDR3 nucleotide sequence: TGCAGCGGTACGAATCGGGAGTACGCCGGGGAGCTGTTTTTT.

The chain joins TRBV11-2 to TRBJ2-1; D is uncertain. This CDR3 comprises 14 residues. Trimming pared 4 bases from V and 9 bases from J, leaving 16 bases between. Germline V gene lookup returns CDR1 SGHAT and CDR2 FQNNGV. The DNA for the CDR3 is TGTGCCAGCAGCTACAGCCGGGTTGGGCTTGAGCAGTTCTTC. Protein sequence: CASSYSRVGLEQFF.

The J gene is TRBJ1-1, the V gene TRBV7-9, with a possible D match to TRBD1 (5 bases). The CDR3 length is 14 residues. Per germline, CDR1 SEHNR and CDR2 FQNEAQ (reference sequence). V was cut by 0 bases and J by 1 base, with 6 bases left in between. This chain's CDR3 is CASSLAGTNTEAFF. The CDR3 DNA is TGTGCCAGCAGCTTAGCGGGGACGAACACTGAAGCTTTCTTT. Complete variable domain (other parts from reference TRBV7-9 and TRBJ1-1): DTGVSQNPRHKITKRGQNVTFRCDPISEHNRLYWYRQTLGQGPEFLTYFQNEAQLEKSRLLSDRFSAERPKGSFSTLEIQRTEQGDSAMYLCASSLAGTNTEAFFGQGTRLTVV.

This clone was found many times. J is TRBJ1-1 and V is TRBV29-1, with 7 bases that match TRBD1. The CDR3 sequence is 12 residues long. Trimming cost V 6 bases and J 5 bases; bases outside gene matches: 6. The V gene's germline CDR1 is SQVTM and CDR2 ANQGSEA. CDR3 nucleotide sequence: TGCAGCGTGGGAGGGGGCCGGACTGAAGCTTTCTTT. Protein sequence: CSVGGGRTEAFF.

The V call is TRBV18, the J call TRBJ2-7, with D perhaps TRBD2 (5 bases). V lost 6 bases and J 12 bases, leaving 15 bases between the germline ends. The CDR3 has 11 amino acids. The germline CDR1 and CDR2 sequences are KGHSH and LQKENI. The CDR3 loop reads CASSGEGGVYF. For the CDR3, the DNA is TGTGCCAGCTCGGGCGAAGGAGGTGTGTACTTC. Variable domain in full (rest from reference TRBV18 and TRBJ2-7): NAGVMQNPRHLVRRRGQEARLRCSPMKGHSHVYWYRQLPEEGLKFMVYLQKENIIDESGMPKERFSAEFPKEGPSILRIQQVVRGDSAAYFCASSGEGGVYFGPGTRLTVT.

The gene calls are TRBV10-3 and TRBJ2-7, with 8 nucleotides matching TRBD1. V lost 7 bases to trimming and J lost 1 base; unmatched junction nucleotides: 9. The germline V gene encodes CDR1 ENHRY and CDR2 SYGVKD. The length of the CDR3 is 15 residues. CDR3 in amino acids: CAINSGTGQSYEQYF. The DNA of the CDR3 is TGTGCCATCAATTCCGGGACAGGACAATCCTACGAGCAGTACTTC.

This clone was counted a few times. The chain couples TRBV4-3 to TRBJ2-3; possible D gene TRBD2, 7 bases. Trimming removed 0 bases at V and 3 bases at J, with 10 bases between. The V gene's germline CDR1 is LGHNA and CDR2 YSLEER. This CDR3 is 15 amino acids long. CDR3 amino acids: CASSQEKGGTDTQYF. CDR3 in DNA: TGCGCCAGCAGCCAAGAGAAGGGGGGGACAGATACGCAGTATTTT.